These 21 T cell receptor beta chains were sequenced from one sample in a study of blood T cell repertoires in COVID-19. The data were produced by immunoSEQ multiplex PCR, yet TCRdb's version contains in-frame clones alone and is incomplete. The sample has around 160,000 clones, 65% to 85% seen once. Sequencing input: PBMCs or T cells enriched from blood (not recorded which). Every receptor here comes from a woman in her sixties who had recovered from COVID-19.

The chain uses TRBV19 and TRBJ1-2; no clear D. Trimming pared 2 bases from V and 7 bases from J, leaving 17 bases between. There are 15 residues in the CDR3. CDR1 and CDR2 (germline): LNHDA, SQIVND (reference sequence). CDR3 nucleotide sequence: TGTGCCAGTAGTATATCGGCAGTTAACCTAGGTGGCTACACCTTC. Its protein is CASSISAVNLGGYTF.

V gene TRBV5-1 combines with J gene TRBJ1-6, with TRBD1 matching over 7 bases. Germline CDR1 SGHRS, CDR2 YFSETQ. With V trimmed by 5 bases and J by 8 bases, 4 bases remained unmatched. This CDR3 is 13 amino acids long. The CDR3 DNA follows: TGCGCCAGCAGATATGACAGGGATTCACCCCTCCACTTT. It is translated as CASRYDRDSPLHF.

This clone was recorded a few times. The chain employs TRBV5-1 and TRBJ1-1; 7 bases agree with TRBD1. Germline V gene data show CDR1 as SGHRS and CDR2 as YFSETQ. The CDR3 covers 15 residues. J was trimmed by 1 base and V by 1 base; bases with no gene match: 4. Here the CDR3 DNA reads TGCGCCAGCAGCTTGACCAGACAGGGGAACACTGAAGCTTTCTTT. Encoded protein: CASSLTRQGNTEAFF.

Here the CDR3 reads CASSEGQGVETQYF. The DNA for the CDR3 is TGTGCCAGCAGTGAGGGACAGGGGGTGGAGACCCAGTACTTC. V gene TRBV6-1 combines with J gene TRBJ2-5, with 11 bases matching TRBD1. With V trimmed by 3 bases and J by 5 bases, 2 bases remained unmatched. The CDR3 is made up of 14 amino acids. Germline V gene lookup returns CDR1 MNHNS and CDR2 SASEGT.

The J gene is TRBJ2-1, the V gene TRBV9; D is undetermined. V was cut by 2 bases and J by 8 bases, with 14 bases left in between. CDR3 length: 14 amino acids. Germline lookup yields CDR1 SGDLS and CDR2 YYNGEE. CDR3 nucleotides: TGTGCCAGCAGCGTTACCAATTACGGGTATGAGCAGTTCTTC. Encoded protein: CASSVTNYGYEQFF.

The V call is TRBV7-9, the J call TRBJ2-1, with a possible D match to TRBD2 (7 bases). V dropped 4 bases and J dropped 4 bases, with 14 bases sitting between them. Germline V gene data show CDR1 as SEHNR and CDR2 as FQNEAQ (reference sequence). The CDR3 contains 15 residues. CDR3 amino acids: CASSWIRGAYNEQFF. The CDR3 region has the DNA TGTGCCAGCAGCTGGATCCGGGGGGCTTACAATGAGCAGTTCTTC.

The rearrangement links TRBV6-5 to TRBJ2-3; D possibly corresponds to TRBD2 (6 bases). With 8 bases removed from V and 3 bases from J, the gap between germline ends came to 12 bases. The CDR3 runs 13 residues. CDR1 and CDR2 from the germline V gene are MNHEY and SVGAGI. The CDR3 sequence is CASRGGITDTQYF. The CDR3 DNA is TGTGCCAGCCGAGGAGGGATAACAGATACGCAGTATTTT.

The rearrangement uses TRBV5-1 and TRBJ1-3, with a possible D match to TRBD1 (5 bases). V was pared by 4 bases and J by 1 base, with 12 bases between. There are 15 residues in the CDR3. Germline V lookup: CDR1 SGHRS, CDR2 YFSETQ. The CDR3 DNA follows: TGCGCCAGCAGCCTACCCCAGGGTTCTGGAAACACCATATATTTT. Its protein is CASSLPQGSGNTIYF.

The chain recombines TRBV5-1 with TRBJ2-1; D perhaps matches TRBD2 (6 bases). V lost 0 bases and J lost 7, with 14 bases in between. The CDR3 runs to 15 residues. Germline lookup yields CDR1 SGHRS and CDR2 YFSETQ. DNA for the CDR3: TGCGCCAGCAGCTTGGCGACAGACCGGGGGAATGAGCAGTTCTTC. It codes for CASSLATDRGNEQFF.

The chain is built from TRBV10-3 and TRBJ2-1, with D possibly being TRBD1 (5 bases). V lost 4 bases to trimming and J lost 4 bases, with 8 bases between them. This CDR3 has 13 residues. Germline-derived CDR1 and CDR2 are ENHRY and SYGVKD. The chain's CDR3 is CAISAQGYNEQFF. CDR3 coding DNA: TGTGCCATCAGTGCCCAGGGTTACAATGAGCAGTTCTTC.

This clone was detected only a few times. The same CDR3 arises from other DNA sequences in this sample as well. The rearrangement uses TRBV28 and TRBJ2-1, with 16 bases identical to TRBD2. Per the germline V gene, CDR1 is MDHEN and CDR2 is SYDVKM. The CDR3 spans 14 residues. The V gene end was trimmed by 8 bases and the J gene end by 10 bases; junction bases not matched to a gene: 5. DNA of the CDR3: TGTGCCAGCGGGACTAGCGGGAGGGCTGGGGAGCAGTTCTTC. Residues: CASGTSGRAGEQFF.

The V and J genes are TRBV5-1 and TRBJ2-1; unclear D gene. The CDR3 totals 15 residues. Germline V CDR1 and CDR2: SGHRS, YFSETQ. V was cut by 2 bases and J by 0 bases, with 9 bases left in between. The CDR3 reads CASSFGQSSYNEQFF. The CDR3 bases are TGCGCCAGCAGCTTTGGGCAGAGCTCCTACAATGAGCAGTTCTTC.

The chain is built from TRBV11-2 and TRBJ1-1, with D unclear. This CDR3 contains 14 residues. Trimming shortened V by 8 bases and J by 4 bases, and 17 bases separated the two germline ends. CDR1 and CDR2 from the germline V gene are SGHAT and FQNNGV. For the CDR3, the DNA is TGTGCCAGCCTAGCCCTCATGCGGGGCACTGAAGCTTTCTTT. Translating it yields CASLALMRGTEAFF.

The chain carries TRBV11-2 and TRBJ2-7; 9 bases are shared with TRBD1. The CDR3 runs to 14 residues. The V gene end was trimmed by 3 bases and the J gene end by 6 bases; junction bases not matched to a gene: 6. Germline V gives CDR1 SGHAT, CDR2 FQNNGV. CDR3 protein: CASSLGTGIGEQYF. In DNA, the CDR3 is TGTGCCAGCAGCTTGGGGACAGGGATCGGCGAGCAGTACTTC.

V and J are TRBV7-3 and TRBJ2-5; D not resolved. There are 13 residues in the CDR3. Germline V gene lookup returns CDR1 SGHTA and CDR2 FQGTGA. V was pared by 4 bases and J by 5 bases, with 11 bases between. Written as DNA, the CDR3 is TGTGCCAGCAGCTCCGGGTTTGCTGAGACCCAGTACTTC. This translates into CASSSGFAETQYF.

This clone appeared once. The genes are TRBV2 and TRBJ2-3; D might be TRBD2 (5 bases). V lost 3 bases and J 3 bases, leaving 16 bases between the germline ends. Per the germline V gene, CDR1 is SNHLY and CDR2 is FYNNEI. The CDR3 extends over 16 amino acids. As DNA, the CDR3 is TGTGCCAGCAGTGATCCGGGAAACCGAGGGACAGATACGCAGTATTTT. Translating gives CASSDPGNRGTDTQYF.

This clone was seen at least ten times. The rearrangement links TRBV2 to TRBJ2-3, with D hard to call. Trimming removed 4 bases at V and 0 bases at J, with 8 bases between. CDR3 size: 14 residues. The germline V gene has CDR1 SNHLY and CDR2 FYNNEI. The CDR3 is CASSGTQSTDTQYF. CDR3 coding DNA: TGTGCCAGCAGTGGAACCCAGAGCACAGATACGCAGTATTTT.

J is TRBJ2-7 and V is TRBV3-1 (or the pseudogene TRBV3-2); 9 bases align to TRBD1. Trimming removed 4 bases from V and 3 bases from J; junction bases left unmatched: 7. This CDR3 contains 15 residues. The germline CDR1 and CDR2 sequences are LGHDT and YNNKEL (reference sequence). CDR3 nucleotide sequence: TGTGCCAGCAGCCTCCCGGGACAGGGACTCTACGAGCAGTACTTC. Amino acid sequence: CASSLPGQGLYEQYF.

The rearrangement uses TRBV12-3 or TRBV12-4 and TRBJ1-1; TRBD1 is a possible D gene (6 bases). The CDR3 extends over 12 amino acids. Trimming cost V 7 bases and J 9 bases, with 15 bases left between them. The CDR3 nucleotides read TGTGCCAGCAACTCCGGGACACAGAAAGCTTTCTTT. Translating it yields CASNSGTQKAFF.

The chain carries TRBV6-5 and TRBJ1-2; 10 bases are a match to TRBD1. The germline gives CDR1 MNHEY, CDR2 SVGAGI. The CDR3 runs to 14 residues. The trim removed 7 bases at V and 1 base at J, leaving 3 bases unmatched. The CDR3 reads CASTRTGGNYGYTF. In DNA, the CDR3 is TGTGCCAGCACTCGGACAGGGGGTAACTATGGCTACACCTTC.

A word on this clone: Within the sample, other DNA sequences also encode this same CDR3. CDR3 in amino acids: CASSPDRNYGYTF. DNA for the CDR3: TGTGCCAGCAGCCCGGACAGGAACTATGGCTACACCTTC. This chain joins TRBV7-2 and TRBJ1-2; 7 positions match TRBD1. Germline assignment: CDR1 SGHTA and CDR2 FQGNSA. With 5 bases clipped from V and 2 bases from J, the junction kept 2 bases outside the gene matches. CDR3 length: 13 amino acids.